A single sample is the source of the 30 T cell receptor beta chains below, sequenced in a study of identical twins. TCRdb re-called the 5' RACE reads through MiXCR, storing one row per CDR3 protein. This table has fewer than 500,000 distinct CDR3 sequences, around an eighth appearing once. These data also featured in a second study, about yellow fever vaccine responses in identical twins.

Specimen: CD4+ T cells sorted from blood. The receptors come from a woman under 30 in good health.

This clonotype has only a few counts. V and J are TRBV20-1 and TRBJ2-7, with D hard to call. CDR1 and CDR2 (germline): DFQATT, SNEGSKA (reference sequence). Between the trimmed V and J ends, which lost 3 bases and 2 bases, there was a span of 14 bases. The CDR3 is made up of 14 amino acids. This chain's CDR3 is CSARVSASTYEQYF. The CDR3 DNA sequence: TGCAGTGCTAGGGTCTCGGCCAGCACCTACGAGCAGTACTTC.

The rearrangement joins TRBV4-2 to TRBJ1-1; the D gene is possibly TRBD1 (6 bases). Germline V CDR1 and CDR2: LGHNA, YNFKEQ. The CDR3 totals 17 residues. V lost 1 base and J 1 base, leaving 16 bases between the germline ends. As DNA, the CDR3 is TGTGCCAGCAGCCAAGTAGGAGTGCAGGGGCAGAACACTGAAGCTTTCTTT. It translates to CASSQVGVQGQNTEAFF.

The gene calls are TRBV30 and TRBJ2-3, with TRBD1 matching 7 bases. The germline gives CDR1 GTSNPN, CDR2 SVGIG (reference sequence). The V and J ends lost 8 bases and 1 base, in that order; junction bases with no gene match: 6. The CDR3 is 13 amino acids. CDR3 sequence reads: CAGTALGTDTQYF. DNA for the CDR3: TGTGCCGGGACAGCATTGGGCACAGATACGCAGTATTTT.

This clonotype was seen many times. The rearrangement uses TRBV6-1 and TRBJ2-1, with D unclear. The CDR3 has 13 amino acids. Germline assignment: CDR1 MNHNS and CDR2 SASEGT. V was pared by 5 bases and J by 4 bases, with 9 bases between. CDR3 amino acids: CASSLSPYNEQFF. Here the CDR3 DNA reads TGTGCCAGCAGTCTGTCTCCTTACAATGAGCAGTTCTTC.

The sample holds a few counts of this clonotype. V usage is TRBV2 and J usage is TRBJ2-7, with a possible D match to TRBD1 (6 bases). There are 14 residues in the CDR3. Per the germline V gene, CDR1 is SNHLY and CDR2 is FYNNEI. The V end lost 7 bases, the J end lost 1 base, and 14 bases lay between the germline ends. The CDR3: CASTARGHSYEQYF. The CDR3 DNA reads as TGTGCCAGCACTGCCAGGGGCCATTCCTACGAGCAGTACTTC.

Many counts were recorded for this clonotype. The chain recombines TRBV18 with TRBJ2-3, with D unclear. This CDR3 has 12 residues. Germline CDR1 KGHSH, CDR2 LQKENI. Trimming took off 8 bases at V and 2 bases at J, with 8 bases between the two ends. The CDR3 protein is CASAGYTDTQYF. The CDR3 bases are TGTGCCAGCGCCGGTTACACAGATACGCAGTATTTT.

A few counts support this clonotype. The rearrangement uses TRBV7-2 and TRBJ2-7; no clear D. Deletions cut 1 base from V and 2 bases from J, with 12 bases between. Germline V CDR1 and CDR2: SGHTA, FQGNSA. This CDR3 region has 15 residues. CDR3 DNA sequence: TGTGCCAGCAGCTTAGAAGCCCGAATGACCTACGAGCAGTACTTC. This gives the protein CASSLEARMTYEQYF.

The chain carries TRBV6-5 and TRBJ2-2; the D is unclear. CDR3 length: 14 residues. Per germline, CDR1 MNHEY and CDR2 SVGAGI. V gave up 2 bases and J gave up 6 bases, with 10 bases separating them. The CDR3 spells CASSYDPFAGELFF. The CDR3 region has the DNA TGTGCCAGCAGTTACGACCCGTTCGCCGGGGAGCTGTTTTTT.

J is TRBJ2-7 and V is TRBV6-2 or TRBV6-3; no reliable D call. V was pared by 10 bases and J by 9 bases, with 16 bases between. The germline V gene encodes CDR1 MNHEY and CDR2 SVGEGT. The length of the CDR3 is 11 residues. The CDR3 sequence: CATTDRVGQYF. The CDR3 DNA reads TGTGCCACCACAGACCGAGTCGGGCAGTACTTC.

This clonotype has just a few counts. The V and J genes are TRBV7-8 and TRBJ2-3, with a weak D call TRBD2 (6 bases). Trimming cost V 0 bases and J 4 bases, with 17 bases left between them. CDR1 and CDR2 (germline): SGHVS, FQNEAQ. CDR3 length: 17 residues. The CDR3 spells CASSLARRVASADTQYF. CDR3 bases: TGTGCCAGCAGCTTAGCGCGGAGGGTAGCATCCGCAGATACGCAGTATTTT.

The V and J genes are TRBV30 and TRBJ1-6; the D is unclear. The germline CDR1 and CDR2 sequences are GTSNPN and SVGIG (reference sequence). V was trimmed by 8 bases and J by 6 bases, leaving 11 bases between them. This CDR3 spans 12 amino acids. The DNA of the CDR3 is TGTGCCGTAGAGCCCTTTAATTCACCCCTCCACTTT. Translated: CAVEPFNSPLHF. Drawing the rest from reference TRBV30 and TRBJ1-6, the complete variable domain is SQTIHQWPATLVQPVGSPLSLECTVEGTSNPNLYWYRQAAGRGLQLLFYSVGIGQISSEVPQNLSASRPQDRQFILSSKKLLLSDSGFYLCAVEPFNSPLHFGNGTRLTVT.

The rearrangement links TRBV9 to TRBJ2-3, with 8 bases identical to TRBD1. Per germline, CDR1 SGDLS and CDR2 YYNGEE. The V segment lost 3 bases and the J segment 0 bases; nucleotides outside the gene matches: 6. The CDR3 runs 16 residues. DNA for the CDR3: TGTGCCAGCAGCGCCTCGGACAGGGATAGCACAGATACGCAGTATTTT. This translates into CASSASDRDSTDTQYF.

This clonotype was detected a few times. The J gene is TRBJ2-5, the V gene TRBV20-1; the match to TRBD2 covers 10 bases. The germline gives CDR1 DFQATT, CDR2 SNEGSKA (reference sequence). This CDR3 contains 14 residues. In DNA, the CDR3 is TGCAGCCCGAGACTAGCGGGCCTCCAAGAGACCCAGTACTTC. As protein: CSPRLAGLQETQYF.

This sequence joins TRBV25-1 and TRBJ1-6; unclear D gene. Germline CDR1 is MGHDK and CDR2 is SYGVNS. This CDR3 is 14 amino acids long. The V gene lost 5 bases and the J gene lost 5 bases, with 10 bases spanning the gap. CDR3 amino acids: CASSSGFHNSPLHF. The DNA of the CDR3 is TGTGCCAGCAGTTCCGGGTTTCATAATTCACCCCTCCACTTT.

The genes are TRBV11-3 and TRBJ2-1; possibly TRBD1 for D (5 bases). CDR1 SGHNT and CDR2 YENEEA come from the germline V gene. The CDR3 extends over 14 amino acids. The germline V and J ends were trimmed by 8 bases and 0 bases, with 11 bases remaining between them. The CDR3 loop reads CASSDSSSYNEQFF. Written as DNA, the CDR3 is TGTGCCAGCTCAGACAGCAGCTCCTACAATGAGCAGTTCTTC.

In its sample, this clonotype was seen many times. V is TRBV7-9 and J is TRBJ1-3; 7 bases line up with TRBD1. V was pared by 0 bases and J by 7 bases, with 6 bases of the junction left unmatched. Germline V gene lookup returns CDR1 SEHNR and CDR2 FQNEAQ (reference sequence). The CDR3 spans 15 residues. The DNA for the CDR3 is TGTGCCAGCAGCTTAGCTATGGGACAGCGGAACACCATATATTTT. Its translation: CASSLAMGQRNTIYF.

This clonotype was seen a handful of times. The chain is built from TRBV15 and TRBJ2-7; 7 nucleotides align to TRBD2. From germline, CDR1 is LNHNV and CDR2 YYDKDF (reference sequence). V lost 1 base and J lost 1; bases outside the gene matches: 4. The CDR3 consists of 15 residues. CDR3 sequence: CATSRGGSKSYEQYF. CDR3 bases: TGTGCCACCAGCAGAGGCGGGAGTAAATCCTACGAGCAGTACTTC.

This chain joins TRBV7-2 and TRBJ2-2; D call uncertain. Trimming took 2 bases from V and 0 from J, leaving 4 bases between them. The CDR3 loop spans 14 amino acids. The germline gives CDR1 SGHTA, CDR2 FQGNSA. The CDR3 region has the DNA TGTGCCAGCAGCTTAAGGTCGAACACCGGGGAGCTGTTTTTT. Translating it yields CASSLRSNTGELFF.

This chain links TRBV7-9 with TRBJ2-1; D not resolved. V was pared by 4 bases and J by 3 bases, with 13 bases between. The CDR3 extends over 15 amino acids. In germline, CDR1 is SEHNR, CDR2 FQNEAQ (reference sequence). Here the CDR3 DNA reads TGTGCCAGCAGCTCCCCGGTAGTCGTCTACAATGAGCAGTTCTTC. Residues: CASSSPVVVYNEQFF. Drawing the rest from reference TRBV7-9 and TRBJ2-1, the complete variable domain is DTGVSQNPRHKITKRGQNVTFRCDPISEHNRLYWYRQTLGQGPEFLTYFQNEAQLEKSRLLSDRFSAERPKGSFSTLEIQRTEQGDSAMYLCASSSPVVVYNEQFFGPGTRLTVL.

There are many counts of this clonotype. The chain is built from TRBV25-1 and TRBJ2-7; D call uncertain. V was cut by 4 bases and J by 4 bases, with 14 bases left in between. The length of the CDR3 is 14 residues. Germline values: CDR1 MGHDK, CDR2 SYGVNS. CDR3 DNA: TGTGCCAGCAGTGCCTCCGGACCGAAATACGAGCAGTACTTC. It codes for CASSASGPKYEQYF.

This clonotype has a count of ten or more. The chain recombines TRBV7-2 with TRBJ2-1; 8 nucleotides match TRBD1. Germline V CDR1 and CDR2: SGHTA, FQGNSA. This CDR3 is built from 14 residues. V dropped 5 bases and J dropped 6; count of bases not matched to a gene: 6. CDR3 protein: CASSRTGIRNEQFF. CDR3 DNA sequence: TGTGCCAGCAGCCGGACAGGGATCCGCAATGAGCAGTTCTTC. The complete variable domain, with remaining parts taken from reference TRBV7-2 and TRBJ2-1, reads GAGVSQSPSNKVTEKGKDVELRCDPISGHTALYWYRQSLGQGLEFLIYFQGNSAPDKSGLPSDRFSAERTGGSVSTLTIQRTQQEDSAVYLCASSRTGIRNEQFFGPGTRLTVL.

The chain combines TRBV2 with TRBJ2-7; maybe TRBD2 (6 bases). The CDR3 loop spans 15 amino acids. The V gene lost 8 bases and the J gene lost 1 base, with 18 bases spanning the gap. Germline CDR1 and CDR2: SNHLY and FYNNEI. The CDR3 DNA follows: TGTGCCAGCCTAGGACTAATCGCGGGGTCCTACGAGCAGTACTTC. Encoded protein: CASLGLIAGSYEQYF.

This clonotype was observed a handful of times. CDR3 amino acids: CASSSKSGSRDEQYF. The CDR3 nucleotides read TGTGCCAGCAGCTCAAAAAGCGGGAGTCGCGACGAGCAGTACTTC. The V and J genes are TRBV7-9 and TRBJ2-7, with TRBD2 matching 8 bases. After removal of 4 bases from V and 5 bases from J, the junction contained 10 bases not matched to a gene. Germline V gene data show CDR1 as SEHNR and CDR2 as FQNEAQ (reference sequence). This CDR3 comprises 15 residues.

This clonotype was observed at least ten times. The chain employs TRBV5-1 and TRBJ1-6; 9 nucleotides agree with TRBD1. The CDR3 is 15 amino acids. The V gene end was trimmed by 0 bases and the J gene end by 6 bases; junction bases not matched to a gene: 1. Germline assignment: CDR1 SGHRS and CDR2 YFSETQ. The DNA for the CDR3 is TGCGCCAGCAGCTTGGGGGACAGGGCTAATTCACCCCTCCACTTT. It translates to CASSLGDRANSPLHF.

V usage is TRBV28 and J usage is TRBJ2-7, with D possibly TRBD1 on 6 matching bases. The CDR3 extends over 17 amino acids. Per the germline V gene, CDR1 is MDHEN and CDR2 is SYDVKM. V gave up 3 bases and J gave up 1 base, with 19 bases separating them. The CDR3 protein is CASSLRVRGSFSYEQYF. CDR3 DNA: TGTGCCAGCAGTTTGAGGGTCAGGGGTTCCTTTTCCTACGAGCAGTACTTC.

This clonotype was seen many times. This chain connects TRBV6-2 or TRBV6-3 to TRBJ2-7, with a tentative D call TRBD1 (5 bases). The CDR3 length is 14 residues. V lost 4 bases and J 0 bases, leaving 10 bases between the germline ends. The germline gives CDR1 MNHEY, CDR2 SVGEGT. The CDR3, as DNA: TGTGCCAGCAGTTCCCCGACAGCCTCCTACGAGCAGTACTTC. Protein: CASSSPTASYEQYF.

This clonotype turned up a few times. V usage is TRBV7-2 and J usage is TRBJ2-5, with TRBD2 identical over 8 bases. The V segment lost 4 bases and the J segment 5 bases; nucleotides outside the gene matches: 9. The CDR3 runs 15 residues. The V gene's germline CDR1 is SGHTA and CDR2 FQGNSA. As DNA, the CDR3 is TGTGCCAGCAGCTATCAACGGGGGGGCCGCGAGACCCAGTACTTC. It translates to CASSYQRGGRETQYF.

The chain uses TRBV20-1 and TRBJ2-5; D ambiguous. This CDR3 has 16 residues. CDR1 is DFQATT, CDR2 SNEGSKA, per germline (reference sequence). V lost 3 bases and J lost 7, with 24 bases in between. The CDR3 loop reads CSARSELGLESGTQYF. The CDR3 DNA reads as TGCAGTGCTAGGTCCGAGCTCGGATTAGAATCTGGGACCCAGTACTTC.

In its sample, this clonotype was seen a few times. The genes are TRBV3-1 and TRBJ2-2, with TRBD2 matching 8 bases. CDR1 is LGHDT, CDR2 YNNKEL, per germline (reference sequence). V lost 1 base to trimming and J lost 1 base; unmatched junction nucleotides: 5. The CDR3 loop spans 17 amino acids. The CDR3 here is CASSQGSSGGNTGELFF. DNA of the CDR3: TGTGCCAGCAGCCAAGGGTCCAGCGGGGGGAACACCGGGGAGCTGTTTTTT.

This clonotype was recorded a few times. The CDR3 DNA is TGTGCCATCAGTGATTTGACTAGTAAAGAGACCCAGTACTTC. Its protein product is CAISDLTSKETQYF. The chain combines TRBV10-3 with TRBJ2-5; perhaps TRBD2 as D (6 bases). V was cut by 3 bases and J by 3 bases, with 11 bases left in between. This CDR3 has 14 amino acids. Germline loops: CDR1 ENHRY, CDR2 SYGVKD.